A single sample gave rise to the 2 T cell receptor beta chains below, sequenced in a study of blood T cell repertoires in COVID-19. TCRdb's table, derived via immunoSEQ multiplex PCR, lists solely in-frame clones and lacks some. The sample has roughly 100,000 clones; 84% are singletons. Sequencing used peripheral blood. Receptors were obtained from a human donor in a cohort sampled during active or convalescent COVID-19.

This chain joins TRBV4-1 and TRBJ2-1, with TRBD1 identical over 8 bases. V lost 3 bases, J lost 12 bases, and 13 bases stayed unmatched. Germline V gives CDR1 MGHRA, CDR2 YSYEKL. There are 15 residues in the CDR3. The CDR3 sequence: CASSQSGQGARVQFF. CDR3 DNA: TGCGCCAGCAGCCAGTCCGGGCAGGGGGCCAGGGTGCAGTTCTTC.

This clone was seen only a few times. The V gene is TRBV11-3, the J gene TRBJ2-5; TRBD1 might be the D (6 bases). V lost 2 bases, J lost 3 bases, and 13 bases lay in between. This CDR3 spans 15 amino acids. Germline values: CDR1 SGHNT, CDR2 YENEEA. CDR3 amino acids: CASSLTGKYEETQYF. The CDR3 DNA reads TGTGCCAGCAGCTTAACAGGGAAGTACGAAGAGACCCAGTACTTC.